The clone carrying this TCR beta chain was observed at least ten times. These data belong to a study of breast tumors, draining lymph nodes, adjacent tissues. Axillary draining lymph nodes of breast cancer patients supplied the node samples. TCRdb re-derived calls from the multiplex PCR reads in MiXCR, one entry per CDR3 protein. This table holds about 180,000 distinct CDR3 sequences, roughly a third found once. In germline, CDR1 is KGHDR, CDR2 SFDVKD. The CDR3 has 15 amino acids. V lost 4 bases to trimming and J lost 5 bases; unmatched junction nucleotides: 4. The sample comprised axillary lymph node tissue. This clonotype originated in a female donor with breast cancer. Some clones in this sample may be carry-over from other donors' samples. The chain couples TRBV24-1 to TRBJ1-5, with 10 positions matching TRBD1. The CDR3 loop reads CATSDPTGGDQPQHF. DNA for the CDR3: TGTGCCACCAGTGACCCGACAGGGGGCGATCAGCCCCAGCATTTT.